By its share, the clone carrying this TCR beta chain is medium-sized. The antigen is unknown. MiXCR, run by TCRdb on the reads, gives a single entry per CDR3 protein. The data show roughly 100,000 distinct CDR3 sequences, about 15% seen once. The data were taken from a study of T cell repertoires in cytomegalovirus infection. On the study more broadly: CMV infection and matching HLA type were both indicated by public TCR beta signatures.

Between the trimmed V and J ends, which lost 4 bases and 4 bases, there was a span of 12 bases. Germline V gene data show CDR1 as SGHTA and CDR2 as FQGNSA. The CDR3 runs to 14 residues. Notes on the study in general: In two of eight donors, the top clonotype was HLA-C-restricted CMV-specific. Summed public TCR beta family frequency identified CMV carriers bearing the relevant HLA.

The sequenced sample was PBMCs. The sequence was obtained from a human donor in good health (CMV status not recorded). Some clones in this sample may be carry-over from other donors' samples. The chain has TRBV7-2 and TRBJ2-3; the D gene is possibly TRBD1 (5 bases). CDR3 DNA sequence: TGTGCCAGCAGCTCTCAGGGATTTTCAGATACGCAGTATTTT. Residues: CASSSQGFSDTQYF.